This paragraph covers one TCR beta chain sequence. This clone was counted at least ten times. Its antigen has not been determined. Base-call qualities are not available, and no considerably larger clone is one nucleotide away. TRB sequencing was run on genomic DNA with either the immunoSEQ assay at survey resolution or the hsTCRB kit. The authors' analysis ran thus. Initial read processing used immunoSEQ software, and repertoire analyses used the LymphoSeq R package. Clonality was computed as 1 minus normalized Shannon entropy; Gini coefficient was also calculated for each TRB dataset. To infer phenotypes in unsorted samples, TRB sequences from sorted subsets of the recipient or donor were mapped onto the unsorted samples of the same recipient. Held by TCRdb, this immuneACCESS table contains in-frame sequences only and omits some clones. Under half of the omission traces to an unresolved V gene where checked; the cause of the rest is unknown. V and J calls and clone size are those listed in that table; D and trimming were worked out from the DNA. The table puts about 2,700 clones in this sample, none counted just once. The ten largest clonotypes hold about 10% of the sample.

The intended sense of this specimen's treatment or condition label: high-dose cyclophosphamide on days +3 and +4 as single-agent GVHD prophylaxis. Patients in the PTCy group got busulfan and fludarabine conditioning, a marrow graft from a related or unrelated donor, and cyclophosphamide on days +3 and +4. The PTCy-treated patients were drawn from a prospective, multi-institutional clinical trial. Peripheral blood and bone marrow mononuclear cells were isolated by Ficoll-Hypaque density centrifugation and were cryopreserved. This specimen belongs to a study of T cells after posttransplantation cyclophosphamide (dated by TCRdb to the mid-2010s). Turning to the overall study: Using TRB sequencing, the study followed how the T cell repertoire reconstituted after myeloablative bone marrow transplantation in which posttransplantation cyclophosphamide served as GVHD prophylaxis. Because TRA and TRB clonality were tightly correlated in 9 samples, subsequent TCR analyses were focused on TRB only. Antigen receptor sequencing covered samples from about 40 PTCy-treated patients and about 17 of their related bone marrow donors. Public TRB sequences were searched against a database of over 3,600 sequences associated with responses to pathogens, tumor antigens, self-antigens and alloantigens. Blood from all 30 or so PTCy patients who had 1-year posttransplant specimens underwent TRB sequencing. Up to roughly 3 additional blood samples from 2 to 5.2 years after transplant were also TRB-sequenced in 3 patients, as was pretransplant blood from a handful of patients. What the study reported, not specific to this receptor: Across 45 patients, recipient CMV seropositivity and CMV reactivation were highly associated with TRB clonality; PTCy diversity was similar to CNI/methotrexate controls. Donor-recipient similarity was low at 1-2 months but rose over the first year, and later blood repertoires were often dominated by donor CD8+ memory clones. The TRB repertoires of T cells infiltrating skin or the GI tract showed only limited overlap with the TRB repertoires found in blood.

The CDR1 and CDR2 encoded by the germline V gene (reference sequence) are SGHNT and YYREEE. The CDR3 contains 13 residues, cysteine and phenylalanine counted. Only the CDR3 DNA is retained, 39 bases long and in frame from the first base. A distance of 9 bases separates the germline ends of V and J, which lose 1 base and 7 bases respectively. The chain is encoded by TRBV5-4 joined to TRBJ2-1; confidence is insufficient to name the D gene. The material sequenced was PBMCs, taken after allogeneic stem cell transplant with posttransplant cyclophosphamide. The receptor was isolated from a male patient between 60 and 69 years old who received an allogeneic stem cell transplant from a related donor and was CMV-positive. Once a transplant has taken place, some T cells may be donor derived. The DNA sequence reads TGTGCCAGCAGCTTGCCGACTGGTAATGAGCAGTTCTTC. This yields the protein CASSLPTGNEQFF.